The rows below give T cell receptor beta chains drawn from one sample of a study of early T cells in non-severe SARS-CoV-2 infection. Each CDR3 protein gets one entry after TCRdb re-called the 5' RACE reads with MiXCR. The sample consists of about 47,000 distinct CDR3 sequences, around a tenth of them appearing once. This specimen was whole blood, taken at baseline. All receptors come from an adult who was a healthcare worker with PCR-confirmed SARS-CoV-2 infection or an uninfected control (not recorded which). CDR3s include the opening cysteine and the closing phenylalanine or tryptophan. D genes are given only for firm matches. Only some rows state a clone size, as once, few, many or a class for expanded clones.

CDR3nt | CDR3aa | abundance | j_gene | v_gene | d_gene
TGTGCCAGCAGTAAGGACAGCTATGGCTACACCTTC | CASSKDSYGYTF | many | TRBJ1-2 | TRBV12-3/TRBV12-4 | .
TGCAGCGTTCACGACAGGGTGAACACAGATACGCAGTATTTT | CSVHDRVNTDTQYF | . | TRBJ2-3 | TRBV29-1 | TRBD1
TGTGCCAGTACCGACGGGACAGGGGGGCAGCCCCAGCATTTT | CASTDGTGGQPQHF | . | TRBJ1-5 | TRBV28 | TRBD1
TGTGCCACCAGCAGAGATCCTCTGGGGGTAGCTCCAGATACGCAGTATTTT | CATSRDPLGVAPDTQYF | few | TRBJ2-3 | TRBV15 | .
TGCAGTGCTTGGCGAAATGAAAAACTGTTTTTT | CSAWRNEKLFF | few | TRBJ1-4 | TRBV20-1 | .
TGTGCCAGCAGTCGGGCCGGGACAGCCAACTACGAGCAGTACTTC | CASSRAGTANYEQYF | many | TRBJ2-7 | TRBV28 | TRBD1
TGTGCCAGCAGCAACACCGGGGAGCTGTTTTTT | CASSNTGELFF | . | TRBJ2-2 | TRBV7-9 | .
TGCAGTGCTAAGGTAGCGGGGTACGAGCAGTACTTC | CSAKVAGYEQYF | . | TRBJ2-7 | TRBV20-1 | TRBD2
TGTGCCAGCAGCCCAGCAGCGGTTAAGCGGACCCAGTACTTC | CASSPAAVKRTQYF | few | TRBJ2-5 | TRBV7-2 | .
TGTGCCAGCAGCTTAGCTTTGGGTGAGACCCAGTACTTC | CASSLALGETQYF | many | TRBJ2-5 | TRBV13 | .
TGTGCCAGCAGTTTCTCTTACAATGAGCAGTTCTTC | CASSFSYNEQFF | . | TRBJ2-1 | TRBV28 | .
TGTGCCAGCTCACTATCCGGGACAAAAGCCTACGAGCAGTACTTC | CASSLSGTKAYEQYF | few | TRBJ2-7 | TRBV18 | .
TGTGCCAGTAGTACCCGGGTAGTGGCCAATCAGCCCCAGCATTTT | CASSTRVVANQPQHF | . | TRBJ1-5 | TRBV19 | .
TGTGCCAGCAGCCCACGACAGGGAACCTACGAGCAGTACTTC | CASSPRQGTYEQYF | . | TRBJ2-7 | TRBV7-2 | TRBD1
TGTGCCAGCACGGAGGACACCTTC | CASTEDTF | . | TRBJ1-2 | TRBV7-3 | .
TGTGCCAGCAGTTTAGACAGGGACTATGGCTACACCTTC | CASSLDRDYGYTF | . | TRBJ1-2 | TRBV28 | TRBD1
TGTGCCAGCAGTCCCACGGCCTTTACCCCCTATGGCTACACCTTC | CASSPTAFTPYGYTF | many | TRBJ1-2 | TRBV27 | .
TGTGCCAGCAGCTTGCCGGGACTAGCGGGGGTGGAGACCCAGTACTTC | CASSLPGLAGVETQYF | . | TRBJ2-5 | TRBV5-4 | TRBD2
TGTGCCAGCAGCTTAGGGGACAAGAATTCACCCCTCCACTTT | CASSLGDKNSPLHF | . | TRBJ1-6 | TRBV7-9 | .
TGTGCCAGCAGCTCCTCAGGGGCGCAACCCTACGAGCAGTACTTC | CASSSSGAQPYEQYF | many | TRBJ2-7 | TRBV7-9 | .
TGTGCCAGCAGCTCCCACCAAGGAACGAGTGGCTACACCTTC | CASSSHQGTSGYTF | few | TRBJ1-2 | TRBV7-2 | .
TGTGCCAGCAGCTCCTTGGACAGGTTTCTACCCACCTTC | CASSSLDRFLPTF | . | TRBJ1-2 | TRBV3-1 | TRBD1
TGTGCCTGGAGTTCCCCCGGGACAGTCTATAATTCACCCCTCCACTTT | CAWSSPGTVYNSPLHF | . | TRBJ1-6 | TRBV30 | TRBD1
TGCAGTGCTAGATCCCTCGCAGGGCAGGCCGAGCAGTACTTC | CSARSLAGQAEQYF | many | TRBJ2-7 | TRBV20-1 | .
TGTGCCAGCAGCGCGTACAGCGGGGCGGAAGCTTTCTTT | CASSAYSGAEAFF | few | TRBJ1-1 | TRBV3-1 | .
TGTGCCAGCAGCGGACGCCGTTTAGGCCGGGTCGAAGAGACCCAGTACTTC | CASSGRRLGRVEETQYF | . | TRBJ2-5 | TRBV7-6 | .
TGTGCCAGCTCACCACGGCGGGACAATAATGAAAAACTGTTTTTT | CASSPRRDNNEKLFF | . | TRBJ1-4 | TRBV18 | .
TGTGCCAGCAGCGTTCAAGGCGGGCAAGAGACCCAGTACTTC | CASSVQGGQETQYF | . | TRBJ2-5 | TRBV9 | .